This T cell receptor (beta chain) is drawn from a study of cytomegalovirus exposure and HLA in healthy donors. PCR was performed using 60 Vbeta and 13 Jbeta primers. TCRdb keeps only in-frame clones here, not all; method: immunoSEQ multiplex PCR. The data show fewer than 250,000 clones, with over 75% seen just once and roughly 10% held by the top ten. Material for sequencing was PBMCs. This sequence originates from a woman between 45 and 65 years old in good health and CMV-seropositive.

The DNA of the CDR3 is TGCGCCAGCAGCTGGACTAGCGGGGCGCCCTACGAGCAGTACTTC. It yields the protein CASSWTSGAPYEQYF. This sequence joins TRBV5-1 and TRBJ2-7; 12 bases agree with TRBD2. V lost 3 bases to trimming and J lost 2 bases; unmatched junction nucleotides: 3. Germline CDR1 is SGHRS and CDR2 is YFSETQ. The CDR3 is 15 amino acids. Looking up the rest from reference TRBV5-1 and TRBJ2-7 gives the full variable domain: KAGVTQTPRYLIKTRGQQVTLSCSPISGHRSVSWYQQTPGQGLQFLFEYFSETQRNKGNFPGRFSGRQFSNSRSEMNVSTLELGDSALYLCASSWTSGAPYEQYFGPGTRLTVT.